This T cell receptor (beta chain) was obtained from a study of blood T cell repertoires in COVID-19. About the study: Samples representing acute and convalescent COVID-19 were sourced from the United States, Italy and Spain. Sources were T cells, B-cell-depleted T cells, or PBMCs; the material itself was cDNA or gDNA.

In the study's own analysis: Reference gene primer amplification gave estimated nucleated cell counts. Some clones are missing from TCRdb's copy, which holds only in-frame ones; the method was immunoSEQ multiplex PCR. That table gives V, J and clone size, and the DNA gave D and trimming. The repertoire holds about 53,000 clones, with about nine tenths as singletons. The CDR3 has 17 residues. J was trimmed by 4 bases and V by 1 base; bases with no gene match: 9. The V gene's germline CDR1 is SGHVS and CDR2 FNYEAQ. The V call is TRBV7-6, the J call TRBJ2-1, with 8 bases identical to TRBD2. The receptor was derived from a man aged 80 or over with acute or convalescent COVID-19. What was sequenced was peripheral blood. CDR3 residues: CASSLGYRGGIYNEQFF. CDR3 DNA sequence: TGTGCCAGCAGCTTAGGGTATCGGGGGGGCATTTACAATGAGCAGTTCTTC.